This T cell receptor (beta chain) was sequenced during a study of T cells in Graves' hyperthyroidism and ophthalmopathy. General study results and limits: Ophthalmopathy could be told apart from stable hyperthyroidism with a 13 V-J model.

This clonotype was counted ten times or more. Its antigen is not identified. V was clipped by 6 bases and J by 6 bases, with 14 bases between them. The CDR3 runs to 12 residues. Germline CDR1 and CDR2: SQVTM and ANQGSEA. RNA transcripts gave rise to amplified TCR beta CDR3 regions. In the first-round RT-PCR of the TCR CDR3, the HTBI primer set was used. TCRdb reprocessed the multiplex PCR reads with MiXCR, giving one entry per CDR3 protein. The sample has a few hundred thousand distinct CDR3 sequences; about half are singletons. The sequencing input was peripheral blood or thyroid tissue (not recorded which). The chain joins TRBV29-1 to TRBJ2-5, with D tentatively TRBD1 (8 bases). This sequence originates from a woman aged 18-35 years with Graves' hyperthyroidism. In DNA, the CDR3 is TGCAGCGTGAGCGGGACAGGCCAGACCCAGTACTTC. Translation: CSVSGTGQTQYF.